The present entry profiles one T cell receptor (beta chain) with its context. Its target is not known. This record comes from a study of Tregs in tolerant kidney transplant recipients. Whole-study results and caveats: Donor-specific Treg expansion exceeded global Treg expansion in tolerant patients, suggesting antigen drive.

Related graft donors supplied nonmyeloablative bone marrow transplants, and mixed chimerism was transient. Unstimulated regulatory T cells (CD4+CD25+CD127-), CD4+CD25- non-regulatory cells, CD4 and CD8 cells were FACS-sorted from thawed PBMCs. Sequencing used immunoSEQ multiplex PCR; TCRdb keeps in-frame clones, though not all of them. The repertoire holds fewer than 60,000 clones, around 90% seen once, with roughly 15% in the top ten. The sequence derives from a human patient who received a combined kidney and bone marrow transplant. Some T cells may originate from the graft donor. Here the sequenced sample was CD8+ T cells from blood (PBMCs), taken 24 months after the transplant.

CDR3: CASSQVGLAANTGELFF. CDR3 DNA: TGTGCCAGCAGCCAAGTCGGACTAGCGGCGAACACCGGGGAGCTGTTTTTT. The chain carries TRBV4-2 and TRBJ2-2, with TRBD2 matching over 10 bases. Germline V CDR1 and CDR2: LGHNA, YNFKEQ. The CDR3 runs to 17 residues. V lost 1 base, J lost 0 bases, and 2 bases stayed unmatched.